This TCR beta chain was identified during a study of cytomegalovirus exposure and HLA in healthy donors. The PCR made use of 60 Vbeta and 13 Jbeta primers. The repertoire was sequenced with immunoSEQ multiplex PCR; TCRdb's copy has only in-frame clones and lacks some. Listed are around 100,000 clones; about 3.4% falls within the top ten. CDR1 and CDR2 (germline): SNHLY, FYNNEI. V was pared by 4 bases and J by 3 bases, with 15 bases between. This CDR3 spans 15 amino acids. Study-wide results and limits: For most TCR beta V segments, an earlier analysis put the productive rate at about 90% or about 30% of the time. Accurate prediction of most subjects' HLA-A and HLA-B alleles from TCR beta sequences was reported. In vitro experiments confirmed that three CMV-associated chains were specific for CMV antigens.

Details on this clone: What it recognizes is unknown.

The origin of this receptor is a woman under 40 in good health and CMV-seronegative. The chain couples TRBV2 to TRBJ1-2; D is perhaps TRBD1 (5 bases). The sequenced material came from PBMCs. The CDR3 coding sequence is TGTGCCAGCAGTGGAAATGATGGAGGGGACTATGGCTACACCTTC. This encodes CASSGNDGGDYGYTF.